This T cell receptor (beta chain) was found in a study of cytotoxic CD8 clonotypes in ibrutinib-treated CLL. Study as a whole: Response samples were taken after a median of about twelve months on treatment, range 6 to 36.

This clone came up a few times. Measured with immunoSEQ multiplex PCR; TCRdb has only the in-frame clones, and not every one. The top ten hold roughly a quarter of the sample, which has approximately 32,000 clones, 60% to 80% seen once. This clonotype originated in a human donor with chronic lymphocytic leukemia. The sample consisted of PBMCs, taken before ibrutinib treatment.

This CDR3 reads CASSLAGTYEQYF. In DNA form, the CDR3 reads TGTGCCAGCAGCTTAGCGGGGACCTACGAGCAGTACTTC. The chain carries TRBV11-2 and TRBJ2-7; D might be TRBD2 (5 bases). The ends were cut back, 1 base at V and 2 bases at J, with 6 bases in the middle. Germline CDR1 and CDR2: SGHAT and FQNNGV. This CDR3 has 13 amino acids. Filled out from reference TRBV11-2 and TRBJ2-7, the complete variable domain reads EAGVAQSPRYKIIEKRQSVAFWCNPISGHATLYWYQQILGQGPKLLIQFQNNGVVDDSQLPKDRFSAERLKGVDSTLKIQPAKLEDSAVYLCASSLAGTYEQYFGPGTRLTVT.